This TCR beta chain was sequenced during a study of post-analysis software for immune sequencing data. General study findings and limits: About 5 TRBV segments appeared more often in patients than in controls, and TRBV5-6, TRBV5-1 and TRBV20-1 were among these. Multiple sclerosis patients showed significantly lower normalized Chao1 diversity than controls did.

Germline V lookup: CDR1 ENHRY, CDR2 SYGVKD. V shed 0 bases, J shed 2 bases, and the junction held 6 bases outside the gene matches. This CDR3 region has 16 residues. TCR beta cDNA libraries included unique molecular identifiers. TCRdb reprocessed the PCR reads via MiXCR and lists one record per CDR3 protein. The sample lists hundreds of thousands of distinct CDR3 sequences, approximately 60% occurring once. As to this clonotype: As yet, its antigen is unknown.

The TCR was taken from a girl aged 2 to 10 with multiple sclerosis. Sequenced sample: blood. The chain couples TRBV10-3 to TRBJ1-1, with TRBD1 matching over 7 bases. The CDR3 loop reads CAISESIGQANTEAFF. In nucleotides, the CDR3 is TGTGCCATCAGTGAGTCGATCGGACAGGCTAACACTGAAGCTTTCTTT.